This T cell receptor beta chain is drawn from a study of T cells after yellow fever vaccination. With regard to this clonotype: Its target is unknown.

In making TCR cDNA, 5'RACE template switching added a universal primer site and UMIs to it. TCRdb processed the 5' RACE reads anew with MiXCR; each CDR3 protein has one entry. The profile shows around 500,000 distinct CDR3 sequences, roughly 22% of them singletons. Germline V lookup: CDR1 MNHEY, CDR2 SVGAGI. V gave up 1 base and J gave up 3 bases, with 6 bases separating them. The CDR3 spans 13 residues. Overall study results and limits: At around 95% for CD4 and about 91% for CD8, most primary-vaccination clones showed up again after the booster. A weaker but faster secondary response was observed, peaking on day 5 versus 15.

The sample was PBMCs, taken more than 20 days after the first yellow fever vaccination. The chain links TRBV6-5 to TRBJ2-5; D call uncertain. The clonotype comes from a man between 18 and 35 years old who received the YFV17D yellow fever vaccine. CDR3 protein: CASSYLAKETQYF. DNA for the CDR3: TGTGCCAGCAGTTACTTGGCAAAAGAGACCCAGTACTTC.